Listed below are T cell receptor beta chains from one sample, sequenced in a study of cytomegalovirus exposure and HLA in healthy donors. The assay was immunoSEQ multiplex PCR, and TCRdb's table has in-frame clones only and misses some. The table shows about 150,000 clones, with 60% to 85% occurring only once. Material for sequencing was PBMCs. Receptors were obtained from a man aged 25-45 years in good health and CMV-seronegative. The CDR3 runs from the conserved cysteine through the conserved F or W. D genes are given only for firm matches. Expanded clones get a size class; other rows say once, few or many, or leave the size out.

v_call	clone_size	j_call	d_call	cdr3_nt	cdr3_aa
TRBV7-3	-	TRBJ2-4	-	TGTGCCAGCAGCTCCCCAGGAACCAAAAACATTCAGTACTTC	CASSSPGTKNIQYF
TRBV2	-	TRBJ2-5	TRBD1	TGTGCCAGCAACCAAGCAGGGGGCGGGGAGACCCAGTACTTC	CASNQAGGGETQYF
TRBV27	once	TRBJ2-7	TRBD1	TGTGCCAGCAGAGAGGTCGGGACAGGGTCCTCCTACGAGCAGTACTTC	CASREVGTGSSYEQYF
TRBV28	-	TRBJ2-5	TRBD2	TGTGCCAGCAGTCGGACTAGGGAAGAGACCCAGTACTTC	CASSRTREETQYF
TRBV7-9	-	TRBJ2-7	-	TGTGCCAGCAGCTTGGGCGCCCCCTACGAGCAGTACTTC	CASSLGAPYEQYF
TRBV27	few	TRBJ1-1	TRBD1	TGTGCCAGCAGTAAGGAGGGGACAGGGTTTTTAAACACTGAAGCTTTCTTT	CASSKEGTGFLNTEAFF
TRBV11-3	few	TRBJ2-1	TRBD2	TGTGCCAGCAGCTTAGGGATAGCGGGGGAGGAGCAGTTCTTC	CASSLGIAGEEQFF
TRBV6-5	-	TRBJ2-3	-	TGTGCCAGCAGGCGAGAGGATACGCAGTATTTT	CASRREDTQYF
TRBV7-2	-	TRBJ2-5	TRBD2	TGTGCCAGCAGCTTAGGCGGGAGGTTGGAGACCCAGTACTTC	CASSLGGRLETQYF
TRBV5-8	once	TRBJ2-7	-	TGTGCCAGCAGCTGGGAGAAGGACGAGCAGTACTTC	CASSWEKDEQYF
TRBV10-1	-	TRBJ2-7	-	TGCGCCAGCAGTGAGGGACTTCTAGGGCAGTACTTC	CASSEGLLGQYF
TRBV6-5	-	TRBJ2-1	-	TGTGCCAGCAGGCTGGGACTTAACAATGAGCAGTTCTTC	CASRLGLNNEQFF
TRBV6-6	-	TRBJ2-1	-	TGTGCCAGCAGTCTGACCCAGGGTGAGCAGTTCTTC	CASSLTQGEQFF
TRBV5-1	-	TRBJ2-1	TRBD1	TGCGCCAGCAGCTTGGGCCGGGACAGGCCTTACAATGAGCAGTTCTTC	CASSLGRDRPYNEQFF